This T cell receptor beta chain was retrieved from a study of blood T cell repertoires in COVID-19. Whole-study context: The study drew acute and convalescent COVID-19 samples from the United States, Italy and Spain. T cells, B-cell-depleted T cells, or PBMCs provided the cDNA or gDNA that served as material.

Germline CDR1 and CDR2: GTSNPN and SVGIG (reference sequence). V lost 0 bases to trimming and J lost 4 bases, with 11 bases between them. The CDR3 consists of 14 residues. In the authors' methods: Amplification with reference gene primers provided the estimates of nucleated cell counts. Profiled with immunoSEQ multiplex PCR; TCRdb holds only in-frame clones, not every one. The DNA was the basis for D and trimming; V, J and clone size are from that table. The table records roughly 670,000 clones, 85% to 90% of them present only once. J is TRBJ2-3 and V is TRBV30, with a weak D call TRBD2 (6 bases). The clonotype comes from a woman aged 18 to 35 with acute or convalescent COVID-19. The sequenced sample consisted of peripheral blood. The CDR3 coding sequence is TGTGCCTGGAGTGTAAGTCCGGGGGCAGATACGCAGTATTTT. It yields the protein CAWSVSPGADTQYF.